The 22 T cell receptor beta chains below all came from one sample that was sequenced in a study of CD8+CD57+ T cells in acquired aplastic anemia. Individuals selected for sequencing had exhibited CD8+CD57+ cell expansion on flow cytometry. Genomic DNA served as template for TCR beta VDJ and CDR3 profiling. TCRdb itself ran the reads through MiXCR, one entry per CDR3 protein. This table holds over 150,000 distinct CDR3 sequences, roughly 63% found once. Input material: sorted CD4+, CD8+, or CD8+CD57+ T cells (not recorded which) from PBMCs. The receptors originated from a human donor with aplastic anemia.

CDR3 sequence reads: CASSQGVLVAGPTDTQYF. As DNA, the CDR3 is TGCGCCAGCAGCCAAGGTGTCCTAGTAGCGGGGCCCACAGATACGCAGTATTTT. The chain links TRBV4-1 to TRBJ2-3, with 8 bases that match TRBD2. V shed 1 base and J 2 bases; nucleotides not matched to a gene: 11. The CDR3 contains 18 residues. Germline V gene sequence: CDR1 MGHRA, CDR2 YSYEKL.

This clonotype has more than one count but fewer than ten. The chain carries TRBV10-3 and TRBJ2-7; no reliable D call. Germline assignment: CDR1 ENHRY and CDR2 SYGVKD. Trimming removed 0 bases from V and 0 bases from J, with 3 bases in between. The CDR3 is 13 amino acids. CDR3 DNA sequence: TGTGCCATCAGTGAGTCGGACTCCTACGAGCAGTACTTC. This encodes CAISESDSYEQYF.

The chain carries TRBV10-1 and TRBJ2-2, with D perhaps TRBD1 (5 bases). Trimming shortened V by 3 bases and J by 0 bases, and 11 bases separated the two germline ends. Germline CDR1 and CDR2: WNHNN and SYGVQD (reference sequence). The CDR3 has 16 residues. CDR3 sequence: CASSDVLGANTGELFF. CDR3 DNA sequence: TGCGCCAGCAGTGATGTGTTAGGGGCGAACACCGGGGAGCTGTTTTTT.

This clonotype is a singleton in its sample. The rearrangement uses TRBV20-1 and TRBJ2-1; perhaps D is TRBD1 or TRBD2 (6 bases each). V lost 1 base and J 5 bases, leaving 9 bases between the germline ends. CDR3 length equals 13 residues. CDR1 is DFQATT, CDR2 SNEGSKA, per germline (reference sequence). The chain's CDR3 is CSARGGADNEQFF. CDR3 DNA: TGCAGTGCTAGAGGGGGGGCGGACAATGAGCAGTTCTTC.

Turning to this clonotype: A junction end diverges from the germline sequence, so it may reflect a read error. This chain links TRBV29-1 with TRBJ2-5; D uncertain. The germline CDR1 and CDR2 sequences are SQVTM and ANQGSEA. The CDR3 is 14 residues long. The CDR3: CSVDITKGFETQYF. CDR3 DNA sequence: TGCAGCGTTGACATAACAAAGGGATTCGAGACCCAGTATTTC.

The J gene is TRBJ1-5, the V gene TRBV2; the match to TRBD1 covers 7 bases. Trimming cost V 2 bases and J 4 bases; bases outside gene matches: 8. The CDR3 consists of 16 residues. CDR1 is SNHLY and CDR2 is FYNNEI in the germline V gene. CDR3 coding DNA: TGTGCCAGCAGTGAATATAAGGCAGGGGGTAATCAGCCCCAGCATTTT. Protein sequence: CASSEYKAGGNQPQHF.

The CDR3, as DNA: TGTGCCAGCAGCTTGCGGGGGGCGGAAGAAAAACTGTTTTTT. The encoded protein is CASSLRGAEEKLFF. The rearrangement joins TRBV5-5 to TRBJ1-4; weak D call: TRBD1 (6 bases). This CDR3 is 14 amino acids long. The V gene's germline CDR1 is SGHKS and CDR2 YYEKEE (reference sequence). Trimming removed 1 base at V and 8 bases at J, with 12 bases between.

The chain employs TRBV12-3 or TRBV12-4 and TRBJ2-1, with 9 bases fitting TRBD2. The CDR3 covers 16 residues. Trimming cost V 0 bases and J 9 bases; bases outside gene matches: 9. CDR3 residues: CASSLARAGGPVEQFF. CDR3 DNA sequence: TGTGCCAGCAGTTTAGCGAGGGCGGGAGGGCCCGTTGAGCAGTTCTTC.

This CDR3 is CSAGQGGGAQYF. For the CDR3, the DNA is TGCAGTGCGGGCCAGGGGGGGGGGGCCCAGTACTTC. V is TRBV20-1 and J is TRBJ2-5; D is tentatively TRBD1 or TRBD2 (7 bases each). Trimming stripped 6 bases from V and 9 bases from J, with 17 bases between. Germline lookup yields CDR1 DFQATT and CDR2 SNEGSKA (reference sequence). The CDR3 has 12 amino acids.

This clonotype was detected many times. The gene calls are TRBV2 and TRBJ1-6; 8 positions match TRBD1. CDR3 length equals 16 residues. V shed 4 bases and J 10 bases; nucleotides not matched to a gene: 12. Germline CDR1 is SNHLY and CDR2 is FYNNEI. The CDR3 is CASSGQGQGGRSPLHF. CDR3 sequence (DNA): TGTGCCAGCAGTGGTCAAGGACAGGGTGGACGGTCACCCCTCCACTTT. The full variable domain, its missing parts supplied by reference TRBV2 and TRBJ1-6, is EPEVTQTPSHQVTQMGQEVILRCVPISNHLYFYWYRQILGQKVEFLVSFYNNEISEKSEIFDDQFSVERPDGSNFTLKIRSTKLEDSAMYFCASSGQGQGGRSPLHFGNGTRLTVT.

CDR3 sequence: CASRGDRERCYEQYF. DNA for the CDR3: TGTGCAAGCCGGGGCGACAGGGAAAGATGTTACGAGCAGTACTTC. The gene calls are TRBV12-2 and TRBJ2-7; the D call TRBD1 from the table was never checked on the DNA. TRBV12-2 is marked as a pseudogene. The CDR3 totals 15 residues.

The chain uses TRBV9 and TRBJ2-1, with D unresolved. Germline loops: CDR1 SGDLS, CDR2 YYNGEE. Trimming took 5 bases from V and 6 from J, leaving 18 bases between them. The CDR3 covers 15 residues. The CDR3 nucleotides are TGTGCCAGCAGTGAGAGCTCGTTTTTCGCCAATGAGCAGTTCTTC. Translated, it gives CASSESSFFANEQFF.

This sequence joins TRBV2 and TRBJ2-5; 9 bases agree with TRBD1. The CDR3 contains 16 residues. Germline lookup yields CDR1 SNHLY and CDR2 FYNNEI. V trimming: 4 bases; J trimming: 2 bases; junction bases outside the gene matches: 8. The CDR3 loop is CASSASHGTGQETQYF. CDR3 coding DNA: TGTGCCAGCAGTGCATCACATGGGACAGGGCAAGAGACCCAGTACTTC.

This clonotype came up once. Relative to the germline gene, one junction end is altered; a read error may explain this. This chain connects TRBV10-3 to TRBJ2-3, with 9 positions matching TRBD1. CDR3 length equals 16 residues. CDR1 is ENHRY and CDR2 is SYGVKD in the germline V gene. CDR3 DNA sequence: TGTGCCACCAGTGATTCCCGGGACAGGGACCCAGATACGCAGTATTTT. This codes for CATSDSRDRDPDTQYF.

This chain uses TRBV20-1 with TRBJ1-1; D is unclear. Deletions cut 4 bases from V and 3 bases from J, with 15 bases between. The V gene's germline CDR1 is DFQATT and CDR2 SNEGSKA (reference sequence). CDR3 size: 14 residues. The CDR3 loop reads CSAKGRGGDTEAFF. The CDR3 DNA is TGCAGTGCTAAAGGACGGGGTGGTGACACTGAAGCTTTCTTT.

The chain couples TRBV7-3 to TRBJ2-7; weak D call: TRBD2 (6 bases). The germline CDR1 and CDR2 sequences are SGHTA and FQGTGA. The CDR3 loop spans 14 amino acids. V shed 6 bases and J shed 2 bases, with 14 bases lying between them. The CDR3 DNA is TGTGCCAGCAGTATTCCGGGACTCCCCTACGAGCAGTACTTC. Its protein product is CASSIPGLPYEQYF.

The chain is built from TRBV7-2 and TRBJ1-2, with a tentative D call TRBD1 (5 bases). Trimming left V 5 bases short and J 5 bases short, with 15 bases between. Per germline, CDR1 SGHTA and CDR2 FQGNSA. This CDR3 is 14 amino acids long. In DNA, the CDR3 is TGTGCCAGCAGCACTTTAGGGGTCACGTATGGCTACACCTTC. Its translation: CASSTLGVTYGYTF.

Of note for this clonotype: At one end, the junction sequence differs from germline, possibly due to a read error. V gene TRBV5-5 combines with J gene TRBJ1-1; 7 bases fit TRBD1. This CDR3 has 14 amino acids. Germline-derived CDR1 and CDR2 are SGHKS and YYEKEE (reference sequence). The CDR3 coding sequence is TGCGCCAGCAGCTCAAGGGGGCCGAACACTGAAGCTTTCTTT. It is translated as CASSSRGPNTEAFF.

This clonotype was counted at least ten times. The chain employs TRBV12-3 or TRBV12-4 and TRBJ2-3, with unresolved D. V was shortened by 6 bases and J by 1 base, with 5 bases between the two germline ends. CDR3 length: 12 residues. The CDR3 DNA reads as TGTGCCAGCAGAATTGGCACAGATACGCAGTATTTT. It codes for CASRIGTDTQYF.

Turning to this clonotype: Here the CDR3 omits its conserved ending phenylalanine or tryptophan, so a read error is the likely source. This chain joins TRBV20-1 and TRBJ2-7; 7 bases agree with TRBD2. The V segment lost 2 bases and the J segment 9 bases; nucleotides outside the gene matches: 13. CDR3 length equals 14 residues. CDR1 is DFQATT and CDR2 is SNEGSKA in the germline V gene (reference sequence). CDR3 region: CSARPTSGGGGQYL. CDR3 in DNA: TGCAGTGCTAGACCGACTAGTGGGGGGGGAGGGCAGTACCTC.

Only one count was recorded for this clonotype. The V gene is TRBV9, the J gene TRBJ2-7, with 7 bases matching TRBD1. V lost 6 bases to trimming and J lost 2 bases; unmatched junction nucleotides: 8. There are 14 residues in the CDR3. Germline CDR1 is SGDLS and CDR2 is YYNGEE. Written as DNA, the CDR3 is TGTGCCAGCAACAGCAGACAGGGAACCTACGAGCAGTACTTC. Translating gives CASNSRQGTYEQYF. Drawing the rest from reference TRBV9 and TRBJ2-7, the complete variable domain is DSGVTQTPKHLITATGQRVTLRCSPRSGDLSVYWYQQSLDQGLQFLIQYYNGEERAKGNILERFSAQQFPDLHSELNLSSLELGDSALYFCASNSRQGTYEQYFGPGTRLTVT.

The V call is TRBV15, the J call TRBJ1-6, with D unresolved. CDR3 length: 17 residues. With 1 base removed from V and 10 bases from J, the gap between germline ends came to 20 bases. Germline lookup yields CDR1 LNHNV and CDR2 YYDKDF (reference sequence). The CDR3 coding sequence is TGTGCCACCAGCAGAGTTGAGGTTTACGTCCGTGGGTCACCCCTCCACTTT. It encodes CATSRVEVYVRGSPLHF. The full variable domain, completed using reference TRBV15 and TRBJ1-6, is DAMVIQNPRYQVTQFGKPVTLSCSQTLNHNVMYWYQQKSSQAPKLLFHYYDKDFNNEADTPDNFQSRRPNTSFCFLDIRSPGLGDTAMYLCATSRVEVYVRGSPLHFGNGTRLTVT.